One and the same sample provided the 12 T cell receptor beta chains below, sequenced in a study of blood T cell repertoires in COVID-19. Some clones are missing from TCRdb's copy, which holds only in-frame ones; the method was immunoSEQ multiplex PCR. The table records under 300,000 clones, 80% to 90% of them present only once. Sequenced material: PBMCs or T cells enriched from blood (not recorded which). The receptors derive from a woman aged 40 to 55 who had been exposed to COVID-19.

This chain joins TRBV19 and TRBJ2-1; 7 nucleotides match TRBD2. Germline loops: CDR1 LNHDA, CDR2 SQIVND (reference sequence). J gave up 12 bases and V 4 bases, and 3 bases lay outside the gene matches. This CDR3 is 11 amino acids long. In DNA, the CDR3 is TGTGCCAGTAGTAGCGGGAGCCCGCAGTTCTTC. It encodes CASSSGSPQFF.

CDR3: CASSHDRARGNTEAFF. The CDR3 nucleotides read TGTGCCAGCTCGCACGACAGGGCAAGGGGAAACACTGAAGCTTTCTTT. V and J are TRBV18 and TRBJ1-1; 7 nucleotides align to TRBD1. CDR3 length: 16 amino acids. Germline lookup yields CDR1 KGHSH and CDR2 LQKENI. The V segment lost 6 bases and the J segment 2 bases; nucleotides outside the gene matches: 12.

This clone showed up just a few times. V gene TRBV2 combines with J gene TRBJ2-1; D is uncertain. Germline V gene lookup returns CDR1 SNHLY and CDR2 FYNNEI. V was trimmed by 7 bases and J by 4 bases, leaving 17 bases between them. CDR3 length equals 15 residues. Here the CDR3 reads CASIPTRGSYNEQFF. DNA of the CDR3: TGTGCCAGCATCCCCACGCGCGGCTCATACAATGAGCAGTTCTTC.

The CDR3 spells CASSDSDRDEQYV. The CDR3 DNA sequence: TGTGCCAGCAGTGACTCCGACAGGGACGAGCAGTACGTC. This chain joins TRBV6-4 and TRBJ2-7; 7 nucleotides line up with TRBD1. CDR1 and CDR2 from the germline V gene are MRHNA and SNTAGT. With V trimmed by 0 bases and J by 5 bases, 1 base remained unmatched. The CDR3 contains 13 residues.

The chain links TRBV30 to TRBJ1-1, with D possibly being TRBD1 (6 bases). V lost 3 bases, J lost 4 bases, and 15 bases lay in between. The length of the CDR3 is 14 residues. Germline V gives CDR1 GTSNPN, CDR2 SVGIG (reference sequence). The CDR3 nucleotides read TGTGCCTGGAGGGTTACAGGGAGTCGCACTGAAGCTTTCTTT. It is translated as CAWRVTGSRTEAFF.

This chain uses TRBV19 with TRBJ1-2, with D tentatively TRBD1 (5 bases). This CDR3 is 11 amino acids long. From germline, CDR1 is LNHDA and CDR2 SQIVND (reference sequence). V lost 7 bases to trimming and J lost 3 bases, with 6 bases between them. The CDR3: CASIGDYGYTF. In nucleotides, the CDR3 is TGTGCCAGTATAGGGGACTATGGCTACACCTTC.

The V call is TRBV28, the J call TRBJ1-2; D is possibly TRBD1 (5 bases). Trimming took 5 bases from V and 2 from J, leaving 18 bases between them. The CDR3 runs 16 residues. Germline CDR1 and CDR2: MDHEN and SYDVKM. In DNA form, the CDR3 reads TGTGCCAGCAGTCCGCTGGGAGGGGCTGAGAACTATGGCTACACCTTC. It translates to CASSPLGGAENYGYTF.

The chain uses TRBV9 and TRBJ1-1; D remains unclear. The germline V gene encodes CDR1 SGDLS and CDR2 YYNGEE. The CDR3 covers 13 residues. Trimming took 0 bases from V and 5 from J, leaving 8 bases between them. The CDR3 protein is CASSVGPGTEAFF. The CDR3 nucleotides read TGTGCCAGCAGCGTAGGTCCGGGGACTGAAGCTTTCTTT.

The chain recombines TRBV11-2 with TRBJ1-2; 9 bases are shared with TRBD1. Trimming at V came to 2 bases and at J to 6 bases, leaving 10 bases not matched to a gene. The length of the CDR3 is 16 residues. Germline values: CDR1 SGHAT, CDR2 FQNNGV. The CDR3: CASSLSGTGIVDGYTF. The CDR3 DNA sequence: TGTGCCAGCAGCTTAAGCGGGACAGGGATTGTGGATGGCTACACCTTC.

The chain has TRBV2 and TRBJ1-5; D perhaps matches TRBD1 (6 bases). CDR3 length equals 15 residues. V lost 5 bases and J 3 bases, leaving 14 bases between the germline ends. CDR1 and CDR2 from the germline V gene are SNHLY and FYNNEI. CDR3 sequence (DNA): TGTGCCAGCAGTTTTACAGGGATCTTCAATCAGCCCCAGCATTTT. Protein: CASSFTGIFNQPQHF.

The chain carries TRBV11-3 and TRBJ1-5; tentatively, D is TRBD1 (6 bases). Trimming pared 5 bases from V and 2 bases from J, leaving 7 bases between. Germline lookup yields CDR1 SGHNT and CDR2 YENEEA. This CDR3 contains 13 residues. Written as DNA, the CDR3 is TGTGCCAGCAGCCGACAGGGCAATCAGCCCCAGCATTTT. Protein product: CASSRQGNQPQHF.

V gene TRBV5-3 combines with J gene TRBJ2-7, with D hard to call. TRBV5-3 has ORF status, its function being uncertain. V lost 4 bases, J lost 3 bases, and 14 bases lay in between. This CDR3 spans 14 amino acids. CDR3 loop: CARSPRQVDYEQYV. The CDR3 bases are TGTGCCAGAAGCCCCCGACAAGTGGACTACGAGCAGTACGTC.